This is a list of T cell receptor beta chains from one sample in a study of blood T cell repertoires in COVID-19. Using immunoSEQ multiplex PCR, the repertoire was profiled, and TCRdb retains in-frame clones only, with some absent. The data contain under 35,000 clones, around 87% of them seen just once; the ten biggest clones take up 40% to 45%. Sample: peripheral blood. Receptors originate from a human donor in a cohort sampled during active COVID-19. The CDR3 runs from the conserved cysteine through the conserved F or W. The D gene is left open where the match is weak. Clone size is shown for a subset of rows, as once, few, many or a class of expanded clone.

V gene	clone size	J gene	D gene	CDR3 DNA	CDR3 protein
TRBV5-4	-	TRBJ2-7	-	TGTGCCAGCAGCCCGCCAGGGGGGCTGACCTACGAGCAGTACTTC	CASSPPGGLTYEQYF
TRBV2	-	TRBJ1-4	-	TGTGCCAGCAGTCCTCGGGGGTGGTTTGAAAAACTGTTTTTT	CASSPRGWFEKLFF
TRBV28	once	TRBJ1-3	TRBD1	TGTGCCAGCAGTTTATCCGGGACAGGGGGCTGGAACACCATATATTTT	CASSLSGTGGWNTIYF
TRBV24-1	-	TRBJ2-5	TRBD1	TGTGCCACCAGTGATGTGCCGGTCAAGGACAGGGGGCAAGGGACCCAGTACTTC	CATSDVPVKDRGQGTQYF
TRBV28	-	TRBJ1-5	-	TGTGCCAGCAGAGGAGCGACAGTGGGTCAGCCCCAGCATTTT	CASRGATVGQPQHF
TRBV7-2	-	TRBJ2-5	TRBD2	TGTGCCAGCAGCTCCCTCCGACTAGCGGGGGGGAAGACGGAGACCCAGTACTTC	CASSSLRLAGGKTETQYF
TRBV5-1	-	TRBJ2-2	-	TGCGCCAGCAGCTTGGCCACCAGCCTACTGGCAGGGCTGTTTTTT	CASSLATSLLAGLFF
TRBV28	-	TRBJ1-3	TRBD1	TGTGCCAGCGGGACAGGGACAGGAAACACCATATATTTT	CASGTGTGNTIYF
TRBV5-1	-	TRBJ2-2	TRBD2	TGCGCCAGCAGCTTAGGACTAGCGGGGGCAACGAACACCGGGGAGCTGTTTTTT	CASSLGLAGATNTGELFF
TRBV6-5	-	TRBJ1-1	-	TGTGCCAGCAGTTACTTAACAGGGAACACTGAAGCTTTCTTT	CASSYLTGNTEAFF
TRBV4-1	few	TRBJ1-5	-	TGCGCCAGCAGCCAAGACCGGGATCAGCCCCAGCATTTT	CASSQDRDQPQHF
TRBV6-5	-	TRBJ1-1	TRBD1	TGTGCCAGCAGTCCACGGACAGGGGTTAGCACTGAAGCTTTCTTT	CASSPRTGVSTEAFF
TRBV5-1	-	TRBJ2-5	-	TGCGCCAGCAGCCCGGACGGGGGTATGGAGACCCAGTACTTC	CASSPDGGMETQYF
TRBV28	-	TRBJ1-5	-	TGTGCCAGCAGGACGACAGGTTCTGGCAATCAGCCCCAGCATTTT	CASRTTGSGNQPQHF
TRBV5-1	-	TRBJ2-5	TRBD2	TGCGCCAGCAGCTCTAGCGGGGCCCAAGAGACCCAGTACTTC	CASSSSGAQETQYF
TRBV18	-	TRBJ1-5	-	TGTGCCAGCTCACCAGGGCATAGCAATCAGCCCCAGCATTTT	CASSPGHSNQPQHF
TRBV6-6	-	TRBJ1-2	TRBD1	TGTGCCAGCAGTTACTCGGGAGGACAGGGCTATGGCTACACCTTC	CASSYSGGQGYGYTF
TRBV5-4	few	TRBJ1-2	TRBD1	TGTGCCAGCAGCTTAACCCTGGACAGGGTCTATGGCTACACCTTC	CASSLTLDRVYGYTF
TRBV2	-	TRBJ2-5	-	TGTGCCAGCAGTGATGACGGAGGCAGTGAGACCCAGTACTTC	CASSDDGGSETQYF
TRBV6-5	-	TRBJ2-7	TRBD1	TGTGCCAGCACTACAAGACAGGGTATCGGGCAGTACTTC	CASTTRQGIGQYF
TRBV4-3	-	TRBJ2-3	TRBD2	TGCGCCAGCAGCCAATTGACTAGCGGGGGGGCCTTCGCAGATACGCAGTATTTT	CASSQLTSGGAFADTQYF
TRBV2	-	TRBJ1-1	-	TGTGCCAGCATGTTAAACACTGAAGCTTTCTTT	CASMLNTEAFF
TRBV24-1	-	TRBJ2-2	-	TGTGCCACCAGTGCCACAAGTCTCACCGGGGAGCTGTTTTTT	CATSATSLTGELFF
TRBV29-1	-	TRBJ1-2	-	TGCAGCGTTGAAGAAGAGGGAGCCTATGGCTACACCTTC	CSVEEEGAYGYTF
TRBV7-2	-	TRBJ1-2	TRBD1	TGTGCCAGCAGCTCAGAGGACAGGGGGGAATGGTATGGCTACACCTTC	CASSSEDRGEWYGYTF